A selection of T cell receptor beta chains follows, all from one sample in a study of Graves' ophthalmopathy and Graves' hyperthyroidism. TCRdb independently ran MiXCR on the multiplex PCR reads; one entry per CDR3 protein. The data contain 600,000 to 650,000 distinct CDR3 sequences, roughly 20% of them singletons. Sequencing was done on a sample of peripheral blood. The receptors shown here come from a young woman with stable Graves' hyperthyroidism. Some clones in this sample may be carry-over from other donors' samples. Each CDR3 is given with its conserved first and last residue. D genes are given only for firm matches. Not all rows give a size; the values are once, few, many and, for expanded clones, a class.

TRBJ1-2 TRBV15 NA NA CATSRAGTKVDYTF TGTGCCACCAGCAGAGCCGGGACAAAGGTGGACTACACCTTC
TRBJ2-2 TRBV19 NA TRBD2 CASTQGTSGRTGELFF TGTGCCAGTACCCAGGGGACTAGCGGGCGGACCGGGGAGCTGTTTTTT
TRBJ1-6 TRBV30 NA TRBD1 CAWSADRGNSPLHF TGTGCCTGGAGCGCGGACAGGGGGAATTCACCCCTCCACTTT
TRBJ1-1 TRBV20-1 few NA CSATGKVTEAFF TGCAGTGCTACAGGGAAGGTGACTGAAGCTTTCTTT
TRBJ2-7 TRBV28 many NA CATLSLASSEQYF TGTGCCACCTTATCACTAGCCTCTAGCGAGCAGTACTTC
TRBJ1-5 TRBV5-1 many NA CASSFGDRGQPQHF TGCGCCAGCAGCTTCGGGGACCGAGGTCAGCCCCAGCATTTT
TRBJ2-7 TRBV11-1 many NA CASSLGIGGGSYEQYF TGTGCCAGCAGCCTAGGCATAGGGGGAGGCTCCTACGAGCAGTACTTC
TRBJ2-2 TRBV11-3 many TRBD2 CASSPAGDFGELFF TGTGCCAGCTCCCCAGCGGGGGACTTCGGGGAGCTGTTTTTT
TRBJ2-7 TRBV30 few NA CAFRASSYEQYF TGTGCCTTCAGGGCGAGCTCCTACGAGCAGTACTTC
TRBJ1-2 TRBV20-1 many NA CSATVADYGYTF TGCAGTGCCACAGTGGCCGATTATGGCTACACCTTC
TRBJ1-2 TRBV6-2/TRBV6-3 NA NA CAISPSRQGEGYTF TGTGCCATCAGTCCATCTAGGCAGGGAGAGGGCTACACCTTC
TRBJ2-5 TRBV6-5 NA NA CASSYEKYQETQYF TGTGCCAGCAGTTACGAGAAGTACCAAGAGACCCAGTACTTC
TRBJ1-5 TRBV11-2 few NA CASSLGPGQSDQPQHF TGTGCCAGCAGCTTAGGCCCCGGACAGAGCGATCAGCCCCAGCATTTT
TRBJ1-6 TRBV12-3/TRBV12-4 many NA CASSLDGGTYNSPLHF TGTGCCAGCAGTTTAGATGGAGGGACCTATAATTCACCCCTCCACTTT